The clone carrying this TCR beta chain was seen ten or more times. Its matching antigen is unknown. Axillary draining lymph nodes of breast cancer patients supplied the node samples. The sample is drawn from a study of breast tumors, draining lymph nodes, adjacent tissues. TCRdb recomputed calls from the multiplex PCR reads with MiXCR, one row per CDR3 protein. The sample has 200,000 or so distinct CDR3 sequences; about 32% are singletons. Study-wide points: The lymph node origin of tumor T cells was framed as consistent with a hypothesis, not demonstrated. The data were judged consistent with most tumor T cells coming from lymph node and expanding in tumor. Tumor repertoires ranked between lymph nodes and nontumor tissue in diversity, with V and J gene preferences.

CDR3 length: 13 amino acids. The V and J ends lost 2 bases and 7 bases respectively, with 12 bases between them. Germline V CDR1 and CDR2: MDHEN, SYDVKM. This clonotype was sampled from a female donor with breast cancer. Some clones in this sample may be carry-over from other donors' samples. Source material: axillary lymph node tissue. V usage is TRBV28 and J usage is TRBJ2-7, with D unresolved. CDR3 in DNA: TGTGCCAGCAGTTTAGGGGTCCCATGGGAGCAGTACTTC. It translates to CASSLGVPWEQYF.